This TCR beta chain was sequenced for a study of patients and donors after allogeneic stem cell transplantation. Deletions cut 6 bases from V and 5 bases from J, with 13 bases between. This CDR3 spans 13 amino acids. Looked up from germline, CDR1 is MNHEY and CDR2 is SVGAGI. TCRdb reanalysed the RT-PCR reads using MiXCR and keeps one entry per CDR3 protein. The data hold 200,000 to 250,000 distinct CDR3 sequences, with 13% to 15% observed a single time. This clonotype was seen at least ten times. The TCR was taken from a human donor who was either an allogeneic HSCT recipient or a stem cell or donor lymphocyte infusion donor (not recorded which). It is not recorded whose cells these are; they may come from a transplant donor. What was sequenced was blood, either unsorted or a sorted T cell fraction (not recorded which). The rearrangement joins TRBV6-5 to TRBJ2-5; maybe TRBD1 (6 bases). The CDR3 DNA is TGTGCCAGCAGGTACAGGGTCGGGGAGACCCAGTACTTC. Translated, it gives CASRYRVGETQYF.